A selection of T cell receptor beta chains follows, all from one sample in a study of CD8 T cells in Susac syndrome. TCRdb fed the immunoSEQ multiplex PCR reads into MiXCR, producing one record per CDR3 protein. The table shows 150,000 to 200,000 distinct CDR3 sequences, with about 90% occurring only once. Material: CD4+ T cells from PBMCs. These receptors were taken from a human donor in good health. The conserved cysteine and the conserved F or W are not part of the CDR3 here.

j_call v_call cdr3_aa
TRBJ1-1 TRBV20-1 SASGGNTEAF
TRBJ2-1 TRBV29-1 SVTPGAGSYNEQF
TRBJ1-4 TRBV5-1 ASRFQGSEKLF
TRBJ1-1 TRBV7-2 ASSLDRFTEAF
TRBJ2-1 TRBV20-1 SARIQGYEQF
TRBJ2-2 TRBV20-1 SASRTGGTNTGELF
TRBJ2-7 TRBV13 ASSGTVLWEQY
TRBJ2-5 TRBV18 ASSPNEGARETQY
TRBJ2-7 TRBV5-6 ASSSTKQGYEQY
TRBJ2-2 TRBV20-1 SARTAGATSGELF
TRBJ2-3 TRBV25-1 ASSEPIGLLDTQY
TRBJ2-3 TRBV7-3 ASSFTETDTQY
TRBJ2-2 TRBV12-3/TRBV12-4 ATNGAAGGELF
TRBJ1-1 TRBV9 ASSVGMTGRNTEAF
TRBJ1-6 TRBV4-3 ASSQDLTLSPLH
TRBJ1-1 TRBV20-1 SVQQNTEAF
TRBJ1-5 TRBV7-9 ASSLQGFGNQPQH
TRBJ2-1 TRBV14 ASSQDLADRGDDEQF
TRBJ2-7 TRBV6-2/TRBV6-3 ASRKGQKKTYEQY
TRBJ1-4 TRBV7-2 ASSEQAGNEKLF
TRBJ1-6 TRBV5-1 ASSLAQGALNNSPLH
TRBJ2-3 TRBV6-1 ASIPVPRRGTDTQY
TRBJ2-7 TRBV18 ATGQGRHEQY
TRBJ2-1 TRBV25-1 ASSDPGTGLYEQF
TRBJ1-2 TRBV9 ASSVGETRYT
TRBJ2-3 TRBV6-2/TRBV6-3 ASSSLTGTDTQY
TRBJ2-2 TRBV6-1 ASSGRANTGELF
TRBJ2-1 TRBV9 ASNNGNEQF
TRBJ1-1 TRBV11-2 ASSLATGEAF
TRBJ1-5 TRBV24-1 ATSDARGGRPQH
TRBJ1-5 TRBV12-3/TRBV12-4 ASRPQYNQPQH
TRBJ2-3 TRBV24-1 ATNPGQATDTQY
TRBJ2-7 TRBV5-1 ASSSTGSSYEQY